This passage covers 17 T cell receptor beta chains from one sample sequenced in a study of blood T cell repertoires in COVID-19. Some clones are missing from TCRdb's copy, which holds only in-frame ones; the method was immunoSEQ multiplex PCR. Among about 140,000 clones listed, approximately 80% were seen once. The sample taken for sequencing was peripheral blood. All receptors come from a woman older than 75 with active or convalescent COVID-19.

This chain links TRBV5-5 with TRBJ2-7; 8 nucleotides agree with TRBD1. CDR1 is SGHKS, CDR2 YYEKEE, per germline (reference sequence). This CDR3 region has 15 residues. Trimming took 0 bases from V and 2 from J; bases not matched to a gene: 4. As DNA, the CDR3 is TGTGCCAGCAGCTTGGGACAGGGGCCGACCTACGAGCAGTACTTC. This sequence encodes CASSLGQGPTYEQYF.

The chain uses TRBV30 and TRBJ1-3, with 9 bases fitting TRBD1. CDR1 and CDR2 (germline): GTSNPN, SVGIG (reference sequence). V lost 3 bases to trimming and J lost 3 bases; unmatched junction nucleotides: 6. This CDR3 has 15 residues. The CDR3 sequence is CAWSKDRGGGNTIYF. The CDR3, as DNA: TGTGCCTGGAGCAAGGACAGGGGTGGTGGAAACACCATATATTTT.

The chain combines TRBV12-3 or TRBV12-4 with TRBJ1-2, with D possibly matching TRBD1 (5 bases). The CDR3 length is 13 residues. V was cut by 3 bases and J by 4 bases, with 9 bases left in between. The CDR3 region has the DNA TGTGCCAGCAGTTTGCAGGGATCCTATGGCTACACCTTC. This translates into CASSLQGSYGYTF.

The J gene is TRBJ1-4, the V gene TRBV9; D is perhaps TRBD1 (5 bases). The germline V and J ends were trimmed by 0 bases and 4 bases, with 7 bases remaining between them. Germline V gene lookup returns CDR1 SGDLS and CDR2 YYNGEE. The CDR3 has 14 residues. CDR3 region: CASSVAGGNEKLFF. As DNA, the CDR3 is TGTGCCAGCAGCGTAGCGGGGGGTAATGAAAAACTGTTTTTT.

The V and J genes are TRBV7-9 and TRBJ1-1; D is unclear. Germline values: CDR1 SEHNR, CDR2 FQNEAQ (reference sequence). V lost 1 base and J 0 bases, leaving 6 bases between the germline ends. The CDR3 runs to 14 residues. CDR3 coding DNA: TGTGCCAGCAGCTTAGACACAATGAACACTGAAGCTTTCTTT. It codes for CASSLDTMNTEAFF.

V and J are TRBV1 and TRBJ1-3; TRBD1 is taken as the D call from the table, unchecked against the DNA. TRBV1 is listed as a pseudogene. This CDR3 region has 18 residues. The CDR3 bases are TGCACCAGCAGCCAAGCCCCTACCGGGACAGGGGCAGGAAACACCATATATTTT. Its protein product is CTSSQAPTGTGAGNTIYF.

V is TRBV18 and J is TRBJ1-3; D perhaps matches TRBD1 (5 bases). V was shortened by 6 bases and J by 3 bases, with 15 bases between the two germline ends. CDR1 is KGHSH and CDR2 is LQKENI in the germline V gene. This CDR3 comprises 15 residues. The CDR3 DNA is TGTGCCAGCTCCCCCCCCACAGGTGGTGGAAACACCATATATTTT. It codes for CASSPPTGGGNTIYF.

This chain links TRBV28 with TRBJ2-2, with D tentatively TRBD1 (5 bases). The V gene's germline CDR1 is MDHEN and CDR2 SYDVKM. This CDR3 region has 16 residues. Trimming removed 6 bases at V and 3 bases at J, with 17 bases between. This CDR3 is CASSRVEQVYTGELFF. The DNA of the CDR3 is TGTGCCAGCAGCCGCGTCGAACAGGTTTACACCGGGGAGCTGTTTTTT.

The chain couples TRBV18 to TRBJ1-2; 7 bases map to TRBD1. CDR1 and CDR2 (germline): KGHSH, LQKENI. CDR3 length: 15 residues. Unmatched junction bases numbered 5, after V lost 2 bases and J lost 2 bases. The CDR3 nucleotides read TGTGCCAGCTCACCAACCGGGACAGCGAACTATGGCTACACCTTC. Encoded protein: CASSPTGTANYGYTF.

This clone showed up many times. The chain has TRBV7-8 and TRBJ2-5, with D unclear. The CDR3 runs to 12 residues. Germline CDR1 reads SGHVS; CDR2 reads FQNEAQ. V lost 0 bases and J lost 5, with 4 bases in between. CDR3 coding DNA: TGTGCCAGCAGCTTAGCGCGGGAGACCCAGTACTTC. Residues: CASSLARETQYF.

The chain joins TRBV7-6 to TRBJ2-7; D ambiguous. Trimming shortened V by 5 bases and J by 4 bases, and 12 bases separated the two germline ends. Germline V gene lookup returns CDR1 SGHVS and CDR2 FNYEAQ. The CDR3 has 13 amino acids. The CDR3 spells CASSHQAEYEQYF. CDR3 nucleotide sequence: TGTGCCAGCAGCCATCAGGCCGAGTACGAGCAGTACTTC.

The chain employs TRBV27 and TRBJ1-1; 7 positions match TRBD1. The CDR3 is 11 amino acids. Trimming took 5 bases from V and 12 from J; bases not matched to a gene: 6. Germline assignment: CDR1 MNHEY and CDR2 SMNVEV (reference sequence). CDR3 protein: CASSKRGLTFF. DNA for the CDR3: TGTGCCAGCAGTAAGAGGGGGCTTACTTTCTTT.

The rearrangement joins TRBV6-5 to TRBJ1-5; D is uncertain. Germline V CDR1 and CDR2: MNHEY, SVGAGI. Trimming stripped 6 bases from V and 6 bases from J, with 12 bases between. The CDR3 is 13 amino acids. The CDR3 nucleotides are TGTGCCAGCAGCCGACACGCTGCTCAGCCCCAGCATTTT. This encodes CASSRHAAQPQHF.

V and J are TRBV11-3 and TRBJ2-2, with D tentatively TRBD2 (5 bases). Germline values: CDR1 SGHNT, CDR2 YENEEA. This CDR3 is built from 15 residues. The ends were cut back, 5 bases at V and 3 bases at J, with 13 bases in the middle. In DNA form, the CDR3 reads TGTGCCAGCAGCGCGAGAGACTACCACACCGGGGAGCTGTTTTTT. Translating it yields CASSARDYHTGELFF.

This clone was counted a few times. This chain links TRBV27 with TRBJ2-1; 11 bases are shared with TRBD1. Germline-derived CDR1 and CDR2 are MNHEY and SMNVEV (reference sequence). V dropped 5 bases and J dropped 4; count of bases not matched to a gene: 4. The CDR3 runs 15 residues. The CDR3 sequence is CASSVDRGPYNEQFF. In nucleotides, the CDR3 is TGTGCCAGCAGTGTGGACAGGGGGCCTTACAATGAGCAGTTCTTC.

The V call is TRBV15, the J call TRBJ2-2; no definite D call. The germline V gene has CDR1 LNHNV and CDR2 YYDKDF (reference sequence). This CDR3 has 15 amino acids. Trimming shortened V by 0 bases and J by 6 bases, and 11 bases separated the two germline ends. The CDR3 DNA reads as TGTGCCACCAGCAGAGATGGCGGTACTCCCGGGGAGCTGTTTTTT. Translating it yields CATSRDGGTPGELFF.

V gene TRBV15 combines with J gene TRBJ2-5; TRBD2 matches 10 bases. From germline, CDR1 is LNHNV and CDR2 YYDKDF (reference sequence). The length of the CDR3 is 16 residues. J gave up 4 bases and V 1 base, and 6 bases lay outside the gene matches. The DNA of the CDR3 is TGTGCCACCAGCAGAGTTTCTAGCGGGGGCGCAGAGACCCAGTACTTC. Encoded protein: CATSRVSSGGAETQYF.